This T cell receptor (beta chain) was recorded in a study of shared clonotypes between healthy human individuals. This clone was seen just once. Its antigen is undetermined. Per the germline V gene, CDR1 is WNHNN and CDR2 is SYGVQD (reference sequence). V dropped 0 bases and J dropped 5 bases, with 7 bases sitting between them. This CDR3 has 13 amino acids. It was roughly 190 ng DNA, tens of thousands of T cell genomes, that sorted-subset replicate PCRs used. Profiling relied on immunoSEQ multiplex PCR, and the TCRdb table lists in-frame clones only, not all of them. The data hold millions of clones, with about 95% observed a single time. Naive CD8 cells lacked CD45RO, underwent positive selection for CCR7 and left out terminally differentiated effector memory CD45RA+ cells. General study results and limits: Generation probabilities of non-shared clonotypes were lower (relative to those shared by all four donors).

Sequences were obtained from naive CD8+ T cells sorted from blood. The clonotype comes from a man aged 18 to 30 in good health. The genes are TRBV10-1 and TRBJ1-1; no clear D gene. The CDR3 region is CASSESTGTEAFF. The CDR3 coding sequence is TGCGCCAGCAGTGAGTCGACGGGGACTGAAGCTTTCTTT.